A single sample gave rise to the 4 T cell receptor beta chains below, sequenced in a study of PD-L1 blockade in urothelial cancer. Sequencing was performed with immunoSEQ multiplex PCR; in TCRdb, only in-frame clones are kept and a portion is missing. The sample records 80,000 to 130,000 clones, roughly nine tenths being singletons. The material sequenced was PBMCs, taken around atezolizumab (anti-PD-L1) treatment. All receptors derive from an elderly woman with urothelial cancer.

J is TRBJ2-2 and V is TRBV11-1, with D tentatively TRBD2 (6 bases). The V gene's germline CDR1 is SGHAT and CDR2 FQDESV (reference sequence). There are 16 residues in the CDR3. V was cut by 6 bases and J by 4 bases, with 18 bases left in between. The CDR3 nucleotides read TGTGCCAGCAGATATCGGGCCGGGGGAGGCACCGGGGAGCTGTTTTTT. Protein: CASRYRAGGGTGELFF.

CDR3 DNA: TGTGCCAGCTCACTTCAAGCGGGACGAACTTACGAGCAGTACTTC. It yields the protein CASSLQAGRTYEQYF. The chain uses TRBV18 and TRBJ2-7; 7 positions match TRBD2. The CDR3 has 15 amino acids. The germline V gene has CDR1 KGHSH and CDR2 LQKENI. V lost 4 bases to trimming and J lost 4 bases; unmatched junction nucleotides: 10.

The chain recombines TRBV18 with TRBJ2-1; 9 bases line up with TRBD2. Germline V gives CDR1 KGHSH, CDR2 LQKENI. The length of the CDR3 is 13 residues. V was pared by 3 bases and J by 15 bases, with 9 bases of the junction left unmatched. CDR3 DNA: TGTGCCAGCTCACCCGAAGCTAGCGGGACTTTGTTCTTC. This sequence encodes CASSPEASGTLFF.

The chain is built from TRBV5-4 and TRBJ1-4; possibly TRBD1 for D (6 bases). Trimming stripped 1 base from V and 7 bases from J, with 8 bases between. The CDR3 contains 13 residues. The germline CDR1 and CDR2 sequences are SGHNT and YYREEE (reference sequence). The CDR3 DNA reads as TGTGCCAGCAGCTTGCAGGGGAGTGAAAAACTGTTTTTT. The encoded protein is CASSLQGSEKLFF.